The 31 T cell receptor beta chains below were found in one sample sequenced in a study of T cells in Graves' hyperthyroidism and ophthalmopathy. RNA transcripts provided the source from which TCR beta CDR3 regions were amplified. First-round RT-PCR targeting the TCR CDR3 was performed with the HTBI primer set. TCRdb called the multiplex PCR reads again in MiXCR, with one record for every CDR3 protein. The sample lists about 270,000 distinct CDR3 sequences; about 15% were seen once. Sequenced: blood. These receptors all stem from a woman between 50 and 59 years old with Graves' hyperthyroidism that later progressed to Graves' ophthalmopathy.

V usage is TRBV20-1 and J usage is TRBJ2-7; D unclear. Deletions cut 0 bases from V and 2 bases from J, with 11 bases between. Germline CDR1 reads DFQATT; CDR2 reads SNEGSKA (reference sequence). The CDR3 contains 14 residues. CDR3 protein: CSARDNRDPYEQYF. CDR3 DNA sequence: TGCAGTGCTAGAGATAACCGAGACCCCTACGAGCAGTACTTC.

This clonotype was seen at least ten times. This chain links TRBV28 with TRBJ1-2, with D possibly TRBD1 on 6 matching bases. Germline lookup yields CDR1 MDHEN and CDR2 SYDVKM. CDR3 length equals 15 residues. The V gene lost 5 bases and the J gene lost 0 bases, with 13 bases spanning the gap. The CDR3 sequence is CASSQQGLPNYGYTF. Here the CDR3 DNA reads TGTGCCAGCAGTCAACAGGGCCTTCCTAACTATGGCTACACCTTC.

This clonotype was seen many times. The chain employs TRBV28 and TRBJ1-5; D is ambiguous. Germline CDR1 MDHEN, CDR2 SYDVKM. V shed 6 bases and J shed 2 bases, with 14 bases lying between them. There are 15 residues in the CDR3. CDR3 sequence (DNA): TGTGCCAGCAGGCTGCGGATGAGTCGCAATCAGCCCCAGCATTTT. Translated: CASRLRMSRNQPQHF.

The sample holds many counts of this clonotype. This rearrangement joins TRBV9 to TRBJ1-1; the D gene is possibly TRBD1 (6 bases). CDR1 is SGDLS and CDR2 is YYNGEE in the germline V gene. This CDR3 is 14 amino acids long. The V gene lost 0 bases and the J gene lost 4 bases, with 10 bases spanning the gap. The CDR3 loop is CASSVGRGGTEAFF. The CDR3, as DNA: TGTGCCAGCAGCGTAGGTCGAGGGGGCACTGAAGCTTTCTTT.

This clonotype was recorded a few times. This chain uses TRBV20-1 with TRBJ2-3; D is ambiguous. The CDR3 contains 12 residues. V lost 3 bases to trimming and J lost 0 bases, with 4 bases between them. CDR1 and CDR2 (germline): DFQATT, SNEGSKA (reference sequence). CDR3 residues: CSASTSTDTQYF. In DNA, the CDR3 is TGCAGTGCTAGTACTAGCACAGATACGCAGTATTTT.

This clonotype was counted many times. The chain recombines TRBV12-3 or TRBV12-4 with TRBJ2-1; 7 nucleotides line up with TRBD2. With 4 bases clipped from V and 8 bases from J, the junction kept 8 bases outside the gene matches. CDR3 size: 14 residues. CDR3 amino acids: CASSWGLTLDEQFF. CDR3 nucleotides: TGTGCCAGCAGTTGGGGACTAACCTTGGATGAGCAGTTCTTC.

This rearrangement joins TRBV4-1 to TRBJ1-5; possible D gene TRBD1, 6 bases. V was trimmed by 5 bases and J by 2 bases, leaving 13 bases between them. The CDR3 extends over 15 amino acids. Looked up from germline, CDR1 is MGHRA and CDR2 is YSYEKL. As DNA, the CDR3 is TGCGCCAGCAGCTACCGGGACACCGGCAATCAGCCCCAGCATTTT. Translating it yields CASSYRDTGNQPQHF.

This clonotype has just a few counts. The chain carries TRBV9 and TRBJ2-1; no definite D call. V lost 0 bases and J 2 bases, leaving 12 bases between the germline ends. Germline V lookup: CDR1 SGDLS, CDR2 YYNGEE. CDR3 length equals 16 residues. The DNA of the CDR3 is TGTGCCAGCAGCGTAGATGGCTTTGCGGCCTACAATGAGCAGTTCTTC. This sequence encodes CASSVDGFAAYNEQFF.

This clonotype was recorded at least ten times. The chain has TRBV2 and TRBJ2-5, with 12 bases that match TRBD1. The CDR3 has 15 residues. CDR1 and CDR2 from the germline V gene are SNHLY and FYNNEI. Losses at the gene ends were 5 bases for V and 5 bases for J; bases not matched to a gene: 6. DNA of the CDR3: TGTGCCAGCAGTTCGGGACAGGGGGCAAGGGAGACCCAGTACTTC. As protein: CASSSGQGARETQYF.

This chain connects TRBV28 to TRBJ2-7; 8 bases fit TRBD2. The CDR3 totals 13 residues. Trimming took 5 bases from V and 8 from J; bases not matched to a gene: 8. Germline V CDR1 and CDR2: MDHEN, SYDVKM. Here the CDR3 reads CASSHRGGGKQYF. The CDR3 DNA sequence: TGTGCCAGCAGTCATCGGGGGGGGGGGAAGCAGTACTTC.

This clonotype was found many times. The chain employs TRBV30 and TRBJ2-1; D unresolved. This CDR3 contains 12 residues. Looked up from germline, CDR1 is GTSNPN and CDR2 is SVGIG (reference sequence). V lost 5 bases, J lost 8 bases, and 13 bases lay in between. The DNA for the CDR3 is TGTGCCTGGGGTTCCGTCATTGATGAGCAGTTCTTC. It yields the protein CAWGSVIDEQFF.

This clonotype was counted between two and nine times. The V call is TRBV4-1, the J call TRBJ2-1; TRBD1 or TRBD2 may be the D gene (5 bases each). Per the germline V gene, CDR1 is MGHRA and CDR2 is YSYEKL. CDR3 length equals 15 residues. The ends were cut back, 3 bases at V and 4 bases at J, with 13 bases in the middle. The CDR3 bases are TGCGCCAGCAGCCATCCGGGACCCGGGTACAATGAGCAGTTCTTC. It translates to CASSHPGPGYNEQFF.

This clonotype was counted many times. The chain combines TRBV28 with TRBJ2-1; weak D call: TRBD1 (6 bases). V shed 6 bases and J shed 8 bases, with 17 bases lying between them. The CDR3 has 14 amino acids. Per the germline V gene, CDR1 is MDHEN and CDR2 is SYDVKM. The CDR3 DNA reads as TGTGCCAGCAGCACCTTCGACAGGTCCCATGAGCAGTTCTTC. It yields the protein CASSTFDRSHEQFF. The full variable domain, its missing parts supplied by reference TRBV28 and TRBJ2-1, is DVKVTQSSRYLVKRTGEKVFLECVQDMDHENMFWYRQDPGLGLRLIYFSYDVKMKEKGDIPEGYSVSREKKERFSLILESASTNQTSMYLCASSTFDRSHEQFFGPGTRLTVL.

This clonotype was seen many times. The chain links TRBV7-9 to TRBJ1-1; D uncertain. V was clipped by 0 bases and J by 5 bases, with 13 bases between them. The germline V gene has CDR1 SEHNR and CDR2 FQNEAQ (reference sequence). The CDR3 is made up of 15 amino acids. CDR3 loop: CASSLAPRVRTEAFF. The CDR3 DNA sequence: TGTGCCAGCAGCTTAGCGCCCCGGGTTCGGACTGAAGCTTTCTTT. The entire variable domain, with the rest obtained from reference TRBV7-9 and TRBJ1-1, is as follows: DTGVSQNPRHKITKRGQNVTFRCDPISEHNRLYWYRQTLGQGPEFLTYFQNEAQLEKSRLLSDRFSAERPKGSFSTLEIQRTEQGDSAMYLCASSLAPRVRTEAFFGQGTRLTVV.

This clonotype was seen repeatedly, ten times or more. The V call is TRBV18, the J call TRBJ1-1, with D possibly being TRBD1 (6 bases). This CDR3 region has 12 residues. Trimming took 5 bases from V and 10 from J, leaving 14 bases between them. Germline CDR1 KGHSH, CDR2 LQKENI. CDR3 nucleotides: TGTGCCAGCTCAAAAGAGACAGGTTCAGCTTTCTTT. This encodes CASSKETGSAFF.

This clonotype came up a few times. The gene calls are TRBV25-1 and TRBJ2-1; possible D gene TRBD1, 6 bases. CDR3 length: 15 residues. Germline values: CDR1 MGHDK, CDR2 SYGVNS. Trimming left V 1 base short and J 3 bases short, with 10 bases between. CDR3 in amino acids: CASSESGVGYNEQFF. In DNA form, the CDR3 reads TGTGCCAGCAGTGAATCAGGGGTGGGCTACAATGAGCAGTTCTTC.

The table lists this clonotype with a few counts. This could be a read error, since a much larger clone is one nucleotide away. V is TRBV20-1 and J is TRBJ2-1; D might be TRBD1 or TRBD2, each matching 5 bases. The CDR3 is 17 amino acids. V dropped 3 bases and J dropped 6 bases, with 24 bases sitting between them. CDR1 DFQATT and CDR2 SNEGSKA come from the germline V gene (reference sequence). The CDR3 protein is CSARAVGGQSRRNEQFF. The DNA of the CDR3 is TGCAGTGCTAGGGCAGTTGGGGGTCAAAGTAGGCGCAATGAGCAGTTCTTC.

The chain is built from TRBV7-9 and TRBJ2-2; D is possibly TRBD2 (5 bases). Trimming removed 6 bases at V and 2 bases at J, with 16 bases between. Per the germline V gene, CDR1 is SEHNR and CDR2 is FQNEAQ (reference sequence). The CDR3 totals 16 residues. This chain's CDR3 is CASRVGRRLNTGELFF. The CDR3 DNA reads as TGTGCCAGCAGGGTCGGGCGGAGGCTTAACACCGGGGAGCTGTTTTTT.

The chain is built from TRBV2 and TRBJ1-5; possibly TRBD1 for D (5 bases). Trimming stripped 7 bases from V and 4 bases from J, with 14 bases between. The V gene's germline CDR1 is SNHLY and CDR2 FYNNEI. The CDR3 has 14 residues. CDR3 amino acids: CASTLSGGNQPQHF. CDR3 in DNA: TGTGCCAGCACTTTGAGCGGGGGGAATCAGCCCCAGCATTTT.

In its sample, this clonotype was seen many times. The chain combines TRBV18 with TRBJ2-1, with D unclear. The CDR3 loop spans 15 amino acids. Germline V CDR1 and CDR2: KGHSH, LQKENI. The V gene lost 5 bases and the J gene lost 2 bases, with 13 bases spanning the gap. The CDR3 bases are TGTGCCAGCTCAAGTGAGGCCCATCCCTACAATGAGCAGTTCTTC. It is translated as CASSSEAHPYNEQFF.

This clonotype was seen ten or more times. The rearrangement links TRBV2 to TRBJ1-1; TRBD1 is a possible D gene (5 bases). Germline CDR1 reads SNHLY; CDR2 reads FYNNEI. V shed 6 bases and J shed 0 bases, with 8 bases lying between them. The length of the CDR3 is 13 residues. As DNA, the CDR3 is TGTGCCAGCAGGGACATATTGAACACTGAAGCTTTCTTT. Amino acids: CASRDILNTEAFF.

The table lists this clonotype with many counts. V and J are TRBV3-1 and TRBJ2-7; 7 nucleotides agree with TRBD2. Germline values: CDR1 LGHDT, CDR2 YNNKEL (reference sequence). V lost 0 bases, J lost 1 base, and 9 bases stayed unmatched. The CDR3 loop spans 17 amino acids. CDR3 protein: CASSQEASGSPSYEQYF. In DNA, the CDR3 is TGTGCCAGCAGCCAAGAGGCTAGCGGCAGTCCGTCCTACGAGCAGTACTTC.

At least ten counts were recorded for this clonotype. The CDR3 nucleotides read TGTGCCAGCAGTGGAGCGGGAGAGATGAACGAGCAGTACTTC. This gives the protein CASSGAGEMNEQYF. The rearrangement uses TRBV28 and TRBJ2-7; 8 bases map to TRBD2. This CDR3 comprises 14 residues. V shed 5 bases, J shed 5 bases, and the junction held 8 bases outside the gene matches. The germline gives CDR1 MDHEN, CDR2 SYDVKM.

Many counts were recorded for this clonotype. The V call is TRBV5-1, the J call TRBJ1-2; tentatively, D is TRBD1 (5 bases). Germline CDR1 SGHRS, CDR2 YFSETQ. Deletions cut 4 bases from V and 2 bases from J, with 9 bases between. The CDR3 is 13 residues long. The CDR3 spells CASSAGTNYGYTF. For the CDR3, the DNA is TGCGCCAGCAGCGCGGGGACCAACTATGGCTACACCTTC.

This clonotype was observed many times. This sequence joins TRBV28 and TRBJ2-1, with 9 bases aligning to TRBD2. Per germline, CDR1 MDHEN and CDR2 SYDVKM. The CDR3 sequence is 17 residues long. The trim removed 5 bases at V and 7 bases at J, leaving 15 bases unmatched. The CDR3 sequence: CASSPFPAGGPPNEQFF. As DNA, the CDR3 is TGTGCCAGCAGTCCTTTCCCAGCGGGAGGCCCACCTAATGAGCAGTTCTTC.

In nucleotides, the CDR3 is TGCAGTGCTAGTCCTCGGCGGACAGGGGAAAACATTCAGTACTTC. Amino acids: CSASPRRTGENIQYF. The genes are TRBV20-1 and TRBJ2-4; 9 nucleotides line up with TRBD1. This CDR3 contains 15 residues. CDR1 is DFQATT, CDR2 SNEGSKA, per germline (reference sequence). The V gene end was trimmed by 3 bases and the J gene end by 5 bases; junction bases not matched to a gene: 8.

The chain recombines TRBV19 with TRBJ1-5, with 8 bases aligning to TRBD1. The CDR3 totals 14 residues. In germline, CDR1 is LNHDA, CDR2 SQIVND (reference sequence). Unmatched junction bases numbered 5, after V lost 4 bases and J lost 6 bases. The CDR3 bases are TGTGCCAGTAGTAGAGGACAGGGCGGTCAGCCCCAGCATTTT. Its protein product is CASSRGQGGQPQHF.

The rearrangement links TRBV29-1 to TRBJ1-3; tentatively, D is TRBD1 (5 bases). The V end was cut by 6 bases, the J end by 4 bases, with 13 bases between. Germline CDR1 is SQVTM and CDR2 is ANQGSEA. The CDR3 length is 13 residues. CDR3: CSVETESGNTIYF. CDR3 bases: TGCAGCGTCGAGACAGAGTCGGGAAACACCATATATTTT. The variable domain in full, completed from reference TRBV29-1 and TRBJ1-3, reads SAVISQKPSRDICQRGTSLTIQCQVDSQVTMMFWYRQQPGQSLTLIATANQGSEATYESGFVIDKFPISRPNLTFSTLTVSNMSPEDSSIYLCSVETESGNTIYFGEGSWLTVV.

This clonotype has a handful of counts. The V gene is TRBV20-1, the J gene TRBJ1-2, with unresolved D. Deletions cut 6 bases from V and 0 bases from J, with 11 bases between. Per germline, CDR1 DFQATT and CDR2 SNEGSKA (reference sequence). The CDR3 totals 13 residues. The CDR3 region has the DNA TGCAGTGCCCAATTAGGGACTAACTATGGCTACACCTTC. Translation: CSAQLGTNYGYTF.

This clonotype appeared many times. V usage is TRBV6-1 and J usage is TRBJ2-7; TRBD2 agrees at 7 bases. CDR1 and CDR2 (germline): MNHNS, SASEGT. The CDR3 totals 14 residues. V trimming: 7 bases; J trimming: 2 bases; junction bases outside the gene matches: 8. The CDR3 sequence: CASKGQLAAYEQYF. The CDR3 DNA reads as TGTGCCAGCAAAGGGCAGCTAGCGGCCTACGAGCAGTACTTC.

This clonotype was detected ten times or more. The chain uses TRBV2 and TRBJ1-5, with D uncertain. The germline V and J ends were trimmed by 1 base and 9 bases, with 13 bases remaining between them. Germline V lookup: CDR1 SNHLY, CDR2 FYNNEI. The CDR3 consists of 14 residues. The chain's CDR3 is CASSEEGPGRPQHF. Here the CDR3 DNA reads TGTGCCAGCAGTGAAGAGGGCCCCGGTAGGCCCCAGCATTTT. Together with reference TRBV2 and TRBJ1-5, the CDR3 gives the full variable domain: EPEVTQTPSHQVTQMGQEVILRCVPISNHLYFYWYRQILGQKVEFLVSFYNNEISEKSEIFDDQFSVERPDGSNFTLKIRSTKLEDSAMYFCASSEEGPGRPQHFGDGTRLSIL.